This T cell receptor beta chain appears in the sequencing data of a study of blood T cells in healthy people across ages. The CDR3 contains 18 residues. This clonotype was observed a few times. Together with a sample-barcoded 5' primer, a J-beta primer mix was included in a second PCR lasting roughly 6 to 12 cycles. TCRdb recomputed calls from the 5' RACE reads with MiXCR, one row per CDR3 protein. The sample consists of about 720,000 distinct CDR3 sequences, around a quarter of them appearing once. Isolation recovered at least 6 million PBMCs from every sample. Per individual sample, total RNA of at least 5 micrograms was extracted. The data also belong to a second study, concerning T cells of mothers and their children. Per that paper: The sample comes from fewer than ten healthy Caucasian donors: mothers and children. Reads obtained per mother exceeded 8.5 million TCR beta CDR3 reads, with some 3 million obtained per child.

Sequencing was carried out using blood. The origin of this receptor is a boy aged 5-17 years in good health. The V and J genes are TRBV21-1 and TRBJ2-5; the table assigns TRBD1, which was not confirmed against the DNA. The J call may be wrong; the DNA end is better matched by TRBJ2-1. TRBV21-1 constitutes a pseudogene. For the CDR3, the DNA is TGTGCCAGCAGCAAAGTTGAGACCGGGACCCGCTTATCGAATGAGCAGTTCTTC. Its protein product is CASSKVETGTRLSNEQFF.